The 13 T cell receptor beta chains listed next were all sequenced from one sample in a study of blood T cell repertoires in COVID-19. Here immunoSEQ multiplex PCR was the method, and the copy in TCRdb shows in-frame clones only, minus some. The sample consists of 150,000 to 200,000 clones, 80% to 90% of them appearing once. The sequencing input was peripheral blood. All receptors come from a young man who had recovered from COVID-19.

This chain links TRBV20-1 with TRBJ2-7; 9 positions agree with TRBD2. The germline CDR1 and CDR2 sequences are DFQATT and SNEGSKA (reference sequence). Trimming cost V 3 bases and J 7 bases; bases outside gene matches: 10. The length of the CDR3 is 14 residues. The DNA of the CDR3 is TGCAGTGCTAGTGGCTTGGGACTAGCAAGTGAGCAGTACTTC. Translating gives CSASGLGLASEQYF.

The rearrangement joins TRBV3-1 (or the pseudogene TRBV3-2) to TRBJ2-1; 12 bases match TRBD2. The V segment lost 4 bases and the J segment 6 bases; nucleotides outside the gene matches: 7. The CDR3 consists of 16 residues. In germline, CDR1 is LGHDT, CDR2 YNNKEL (reference sequence). The CDR3 loop is CASSRTSGTVGNEQFF. The CDR3 DNA is TGTGCCAGCAGCCGGACTAGCGGGACGGTAGGCAATGAGCAGTTCTTC.

The rearrangement uses TRBV3-1 (or the pseudogene TRBV3-2) and TRBJ2-3, with 11 bases matching TRBD2. Trimming cost V 3 bases and J 5 bases; bases outside gene matches: 10. The CDR3 has 17 residues. Germline CDR1 LGHDT, CDR2 YNNKEL (reference sequence). DNA for the CDR3: TGTGCCAGCAGCCACCAAAGAGGTCTAGCGGGAGGAGATACGCAGTATTTT. Protein: CASSHQRGLAGGDTQYF.

This clone was seen only once. This rearrangement joins TRBV3-1 (or the pseudogene TRBV3-2) to TRBJ2-3, with D uncertain. This CDR3 region has 21 residues. Per the germline V gene, CDR1 is LGHDT and CDR2 is YNNKEL (reference sequence). V lost 0 bases and J 2 bases, leaving 27 bases between the germline ends. The DNA for the CDR3 is TGTGCCAGCAGCCAAGATAGGAACCTAATATCCGCGGTAATTCTCACAGATACGCAGTATTTT. Translated, it gives CASSQDRNLISAVILTDTQYF.

This rearrangement joins TRBV28 to TRBJ1-3; 10 bases map to TRBD1. V gave up 5 bases and J gave up 4 bases; unmatched junction bases: 5. The CDR3 loop spans 15 amino acids. Germline-derived CDR1 and CDR2 are MDHEN and SYDVKM. CDR3 bases: TGTGCCAGCAGTCCCGGGACAGGGGCCGGAAACACCATATATTTT. Translated, it gives CASSPGTGAGNTIYF.

V is TRBV29-1 and J is TRBJ2-5, with TRBD1 identical over 7 bases. There are 12 residues in the CDR3. CDR1 SQVTM and CDR2 ANQGSEA come from the germline V gene. Unmatched junction bases numbered 5, after V lost 5 bases and J lost 5 bases. CDR3 amino acids: CSVLDRSETQYF. The CDR3 coding sequence is TGCAGCGTTCTGGACAGGTCGGAGACCCAGTACTTC.

This rearrangement joins TRBV3-1 (or the pseudogene TRBV3-2) to TRBJ1-4, with D unresolved. The CDR3 sequence is 16 residues long. Trimming shortened V by 4 bases and J by 0 bases, and 12 bases separated the two germline ends. Germline V gene sequence: CDR1 LGHDT, CDR2 YNNKEL (reference sequence). The CDR3 DNA reads as TGTGCCAGCAGCCGTACATCAGGCGCAACTAATGAAAAACTGTTTTTT. Translation: CASSRTSGATNEKLFF.

The sample holds a few counts of this clone. This sequence joins TRBV6-1 and TRBJ2-4; D possibly corresponds to TRBD2 (5 bases). CDR1 is MNHNS and CDR2 is SASEGT in the germline V gene. The CDR3 extends over 16 amino acids. Deletions cut 3 bases from V and 1 base from J, with 13 bases between. DNA of the CDR3: TGTGCCAGCAGTGAGGAGGTTCTAGGGGCCAAAAACATTCAGTACTTC. Translated: CASSEEVLGAKNIQYF.

The V gene is TRBV5-1, the J gene TRBJ2-7; 14 bases fit TRBD2. CDR1 is SGHRS and CDR2 is YFSETQ in the germline V gene. The CDR3 runs 16 residues. The V and J ends lost 3 bases and 5 bases, in that order; junction bases with no gene match: 7. CDR3 sequence (DNA): TGCGCCAGCAGCTCCCAAGGGACTAGCGGGAGCCACGAGCAGTACTTC. This gives the protein CASSSQGTSGSHEQYF.

Details on this clone: This sample also contains other DNA sequences that code for the same CDR3. This rearrangement joins TRBV9 to TRBJ2-1; TRBD2 matches at 8 bases. The V gene's germline CDR1 is SGDLS and CDR2 YYNGEE. With 2 bases clipped from V and 0 bases from J, the junction kept 1 base outside the gene matches. The CDR3 totals 15 residues. The CDR3 coding sequence is TGTGCCAGCAGCGTGAGCGGGAGCTCCTACAATGAGCAGTTCTTC. This gives the protein CASSVSGSSYNEQFF.

The V and J genes are TRBV6-6 and TRBJ2-7; weak D call: TRBD1 (6 bases). Germline lookup yields CDR1 MNHNY and CDR2 SVGAGI (reference sequence). Trimming stripped 5 bases from V and 9 bases from J, with 17 bases between. The CDR3 has 13 residues. The CDR3 DNA sequence: TGTGCCAGCAGTCCGACAGGCCCCTGGTGGCAGTACTTC. This encodes CASSPTGPWWQYF.

This rearrangement joins TRBV27 to TRBJ2-5; 8 bases align to TRBD2. Germline lookup yields CDR1 MNHEY and CDR2 SMNVEV (reference sequence). CDR3 length: 16 residues. V was pared by 7 bases and J by 4 bases, with 14 bases of the junction left unmatched. The CDR3 loop reads CASIGPAGEKGETQYF. The CDR3 DNA sequence: TGTGCCAGCATCGGTCCAGCGGGAGAAAAGGGAGAGACCCAGTACTTC.

In regard to this clone: The same CDR3 is also encoded by other DNA sequences in this sample. This chain uses TRBV7-2 with TRBJ2-7; unclear D gene. This CDR3 has 15 amino acids. The V gene lost 1 base and the J gene lost 1 base, with 11 bases spanning the gap. CDR1 SGHTA and CDR2 FQGNSA come from the germline V gene. The CDR3 nucleotides read TGTGCCAGCAGCTTAGGAGGTGTCGGGTCCTACGAGCAGTACTTC. Amino acids: CASSLGGVGSYEQYF.